This TCR beta chain was obtained from a study of OX40 agonist ivuxolimab in advanced cancers. Study details: Patients were 82.7% male with ages about 20 to 79, mean around 58. Antecedent anti-PD-1, anti-PD-L1 or anti-CTLA-4 therapy was permissible, with around 41% having received some. Study-wide points: The specificity for antigen of the expanded peripheral T cells was not determined.

Clones were read by immunoSEQ multiplex PCR, and TCRdb kept only the in-frame ones, dropping some. The table has tens of thousands of clones, approximately 85% seen once. Of note for this clone: The antigen remains unidentified.

The V gene's germline CDR1 is MNHNS and CDR2 SASEGT. Trimming cost V 8 bases and J 3 bases, with 8 bases left between them. This CDR3 comprises 11 residues. The V and J genes are TRBV6-1 and TRBJ2-7; D gene ambiguous. The sequence was collected from an adult with an advanced solid tumor such as melanoma, head and neck, liver or kidney cancer. Here the sequenced sample was CD4+ or CD8+ T cells sorted from blood, taken in a trial of the OX40 agonist ivuxolimab. The chain's CDR3 is CASGWGYEQYF. The CDR3 nucleotides read TGTGCCAGCGGTTGGGGCTACGAGCAGTACTTC.